The 6 T cell receptor beta chains listed next were all sequenced from one sample in a study of T cell responses to AZD1222 COVID-19 vaccine. TCRdb's table, derived via immunoSEQ multiplex PCR, lists solely in-frame clones and lacks some. This sample yields over 100,000 clones, of which around 90% are seen a single time; roughly 2.7% belongs to the top ten. The sample was peripheral blood, taken 28 days after the second AZD1222 dose. These receptors were taken from an adult who received the AZD1222 COVID-19 vaccine.

The chain joins TRBV7-6 to TRBJ2-2, with 7 bases that match TRBD1. J gave up 5 bases and V 5 bases, and 11 bases lay outside the gene matches. The CDR3 covers 16 residues. Germline assignment: CDR1 SGHVS and CDR2 FNYEAQ. In nucleotides, the CDR3 is TGTGCCAGCAGCGATCGGGACAGTCTGTTAACCGGGGAGCTGTTTTTT. The encoded protein is CASSDRDSLLTGELFF.

The rearrangement links TRBV7-3 to TRBJ2-5, with unresolved D. V was clipped by 4 bases and J by 0 bases, with 6 bases between them. CDR1 and CDR2 (germline): SGHTA, FQGTGA. The CDR3 spans 13 residues. This chain's CDR3 is CASSSEYQETQYF. The CDR3 nucleotides read TGTGCCAGCAGCTCCGAGTACCAAGAGACCCAGTACTTC.

This chain links TRBV4-2 with TRBJ1-2; no clear D. This CDR3 contains 14 residues. CDR1 is LGHNA and CDR2 is YNFKEQ in the germline V gene. The germline V and J ends were trimmed by 4 bases and 4 bases, with 13 bases remaining between them. The CDR3 DNA sequence: TGTGCCAGCAGCCCATCCTCTGGGTTCTATGGCTACACCTTC. It specifies CASSPSSGFYGYTF.

The chain links TRBV19 to TRBJ1-5, with a possible D match to TRBD1 (6 bases). CDR1 is LNHDA, CDR2 SQIVND, per germline (reference sequence). Trimming cost V 3 bases and J 9 bases, with 12 bases left between them. The CDR3 spans 13 residues. CDR3 residues: CASSMTGLRPQHF. The DNA of the CDR3 is TGTGCCAGTAGTATGACAGGCCTCCGGCCCCAGCATTTT.

V and J are TRBV28 and TRBJ1-4; D not certain. This CDR3 spans 19 amino acids. V lost 4 bases, J lost 0 bases, and 21 bases lay in between. Germline CDR1 MDHEN, CDR2 SYDVKM. CDR3 sequence (DNA): TGTGCCAGCAGTTCAGTTCCGATCGGCAGTTTCGCAACTAATGAAAAACTGTTTTTT. Translation: CASSSVPIGSFATNEKLFF.

CDR3 coding DNA: TGTGCCAGCAGCCCGTGGACAGGACGGACTGAAGCTTTCTTT. Its protein product is CASSPWTGRTEAFF. The V call is TRBV7-2, the J call TRBJ1-1; 7 bases agree with TRBD1. Germline V gene sequence: CDR1 SGHTA, CDR2 FQGNSA. J was trimmed by 5 bases and V by 5 bases; bases with no gene match: 8. The CDR3 covers 14 residues. Variable domain in full (rest from reference TRBV7-2 and TRBJ1-1): GAGVSQSPSNKVTEKGKDVELRCDPISGHTALYWYRQSLGQGLEFLIYFQGNSAPDKSGLPSDRFSAERTGGSVSTLTIQRTQQEDSAVYLCASSPWTGRTEAFFGQGTRLTVV.